These 6 T cell receptor beta chains share one sample of origin, sequenced in a study of tumor and adjacent non-tumor tissue in lung cancer. This sample's RNA came from whole unsorted tissue. Distant lung tissue was collected more than 3 cm away from the tumor edge. TCRbeta libraries were built with three rounds of nested PCR, modified from ARM-PCR. TCRdb analysed the multiplex PCR reads with MiXCR anew, one entry per CDR3 protein. Of 60,000 to 100,000 distinct CDR3 sequences in the sample, less than 85% were seen once. Specimen: distant non-tumor lung tissue. These receptors originate from a man aged 65 to 85 with non-small cell lung cancer.

V usage is TRBV28 and J usage is TRBJ2-7, with 7 bases identical to TRBD1. The V segment lost 1 base and the J segment 2 bases; nucleotides outside the gene matches: 5. The CDR3 has 15 residues. Germline values: CDR1 MDHEN, CDR2 SYDVKM. CDR3: CASSLSSGGAYEQYF. The CDR3 nucleotides read TGTGCCAGCAGTTTATCATCAGGGGGAGCCTACGAGCAGTACTTC. The whole variable domain, filled in from reference TRBV28 and TRBJ2-7, reads DVKVTQSSRYLVKRTGEKVFLECVQDMDHENMFWYRQDPGLGLRLIYFSYDVKMKEKGDIPEGYSVSREKKERFSLILESASTNQTSMYLCASSLSSGGAYEQYFGPGTRLTVT.

The chain couples TRBV5-1 to TRBJ2-5; D may match TRBD1 or TRBD2 (5 bases each). V was cut by 1 base and J by 4 bases, with 8 bases left in between. Germline loops: CDR1 SGHRS, CDR2 YFSETQ. The CDR3 spans 13 residues. CDR3 loop: CASSLQGAETQYF. As DNA, the CDR3 is TGCGCCAGCAGCTTGCAGGGAGCAGAGACCCAGTACTTC. Full variable domain (outside the CDR3, taken from reference TRBV5-1 and TRBJ2-5): KAGVTQTPRYLIKTRGQQVTLSCSPISGHRSVSWYQQTPGQGLQFLFEYFSETQRNKGNFPGRFSGRQFSNSRSEMNVSTLELGDSALYLCASSLQGAETQYFGPGTRLLVL.

Details on this clonotype: This could be a read error, since a much larger clone is one nucleotide away. The V gene is TRBV20-1, the J gene TRBJ2-5; D unresolved. Trimming stripped 5 bases from V and 5 bases from J, with 15 bases between. The V gene's germline CDR1 is DFQATT and CDR2 SNEGSKA (reference sequence). The CDR3 contains 13 residues. CDR3 sequence: CSAWKELDETQYF. The CDR3 nucleotides read TGCAGTGCTTGGAAGGAACTGGATGAGACCCAGTACTTC.

The sample holds a few counts of this clonotype. The conserved final phenylalanine or tryptophan is absent from the CDR3, which likely points to a read error. V is TRBV11-2 and J is TRBJ1-1; D call uncertain. Trimming took off 9 bases at V and 1 base at J, with 18 bases between the two ends. The CDR3 covers 15 residues. Germline V gene sequence: CDR1 SGHAT, CDR2 FQNNGV. CDR3 bases: TGTGCCAGTAACTTCGCCAATTCAAGGAACACTGAAGCTTTCCTT. Its protein is CASNFANSRNTEAFL.

With respect to this clonotype: One end of the junction does not line up with germline, which may come from a read error. V gene TRBV29-1 combines with J gene TRBJ2-5; 9 bases align to TRBD2. CDR1 and CDR2 from the germline V gene are SQVTM and ANQGSEA. The CDR3 consists of 18 residues. The CDR3 coding sequence is TGCAGTGTTGAATTCTATTGGACGAGCGGGAGGAAACAAGAGACCCAGTACTTC. This sequence encodes CSVEFYWTSGRKQETQYF.

Notes on this clonotype: A much bigger clone sits one base away, suggesting this may be a read error. This chain joins TRBV14 and TRBJ2-6; TRBD1 matches 8 bases. The CDR3 contains 19 residues. The V gene's germline CDR1 is SGHDN and CDR2 FVKESK. The CDR3 loop is CASSRLSQGANSRANVLTF. DNA for the CDR3: TGTGCCAGCAGCCGCTTAAGTCAGGGGGCCAACTCTCGGGCCAACGTCCTGACTTTC.